This T cell receptor beta chain comes out of a study of CD8+ T cells in alopecia areata (dated by TCRdb to the late 2010s). Broadly, across the study: Treated patients were enrolled in an open-label pilot trial of oral tofacitinib, 5 to 10 mg twice daily, for moderate-to-severe alopecia areata. In both human patients and the C3H/HeJ mouse model, the study applied high-throughput TCRbeta sequencing to look at T cell clonal expansion in alopecia areata. Patients on tofacitinib were biopsied at baseline and after 4 and 24 weeks of treatment, and several of the patients also had a later scalp biopsy. Amplification of TCRbeta CDR3 regions was done by immunoSEQ multiplex PCR using 35 Vbeta forward primers and 13 Jbeta reverse primers. Tofacitinib was administered for 6 to 18 months, and 6 months of follow-up off drug were then conducted to assess delayed response and recurrence. RNA was obtained with the PAXgene miRNA kit for fixed scalp, the miRNeasy kit for PBMCs, and the RNeasy kit for mouse skin. On the human side, TCRbeta sequencing was run on scalp tissue and on sorted CD4+ and CD8+ peripheral blood T cells from healthy controls and from alopecia areata patients with either patchy or totalis/universalis disease. Scalp clonality was compared among normal scalp (n=4), patchy alopecia areata scalp (n=8), and alopecia totalis/universalis scalp (n=8).

Library method: the immunoSEQ multiplex PCR assay. RNA was extracted from all samples and reverse transcribed into cDNA, which served as template for TCR sequencing. First-strand cDNA was synthesized with SuperScript III using a 2:1 mix of oligo-dT and random hexamers. A synthetic immune receptor repertoire was used to measure amplification bias, and any remaining bias was corrected computationally. The source study handled its data this way. Raw reads were preprocessed for error removal, and CDR3 was defined according to IMGT conventions as running from the conserved cysteine to phenylalanine. Clonality was computed as 1 minus the Shannon entropy, with the entropy normalized by log2 of the number of productive unique TCRs. Scalp TCRbeta sequences were cross-referenced with sorted blood CD4 and CD8 repertoires so that the CD4 or CD8 identity of scalp clones could be inferred. TCRdb re-hosts the immuneACCESS table, in-frame sequences only. Its copies lack some clones; in the studies checked, an unresolved V gene accounts for under half of them, and the cause for the rest is not known. That table supplies the V and J calls and clone size; D and trimming were determined from the DNA. This sample comprises more than 75,000 clones, about two fifths of them detected only once. Roughly 1.3% of the sample is in the top ten clones.

Note on this clone: What this receptor recognizes is not known. No qualities accompany the bases; no much larger clone lies one base away.

Beyond this particular receptor, the publication reports: Unlike mouse skin, where gammadelta T cells dominate, normal human skin contains resident alphabeta T cells that get sequenced too, which complicates analysis of the scalp TCR repertoire. Shared TCR sequences between patients were less evident than in mice, which may be partly attributable to HLA diversity in the patient population. Compared with normal scalp, lesional scalp had higher clonality and more expanded CD8+ clones, particularly in alopecia totalis/universalis, a pattern that suggests antigenic drive.

Including cysteine and phenylalanine, the CDR3 has 16 amino acids. Kept here is only the CDR3 DNA, which spans 48 bases and is read in frame from base 1. V is reduced by 3 bases and J by 9 bases, leaving a spacing of 21 bases between them. CDR1 and CDR2, per the germline V gene (reference sequence), are GTSNPN and SVGIG. Lesional scalp punch biopsies and peripheral blood were collected from alopecia areata patients. PBMCs were isolated by density centrifugation and stained for CD3, CD4 and CD8, after which CD4+ and CD8+ T cells were sorted on a FACSAria. This TCR derives from a human donor with alopecia areata. The source material was CD4+ T cells sorted from blood. Recombination connected TRBV30 to TRBJ1-6; possibly the D gene is TRBD1, per 5 matching bases. In nucleotide form, the sequence is TGTGCCTGGAGCCGGGAGGACAATCGGCTAGGTTCACCCCTCCACTTT. It translates as CAWSREDNRLGSPLHF.